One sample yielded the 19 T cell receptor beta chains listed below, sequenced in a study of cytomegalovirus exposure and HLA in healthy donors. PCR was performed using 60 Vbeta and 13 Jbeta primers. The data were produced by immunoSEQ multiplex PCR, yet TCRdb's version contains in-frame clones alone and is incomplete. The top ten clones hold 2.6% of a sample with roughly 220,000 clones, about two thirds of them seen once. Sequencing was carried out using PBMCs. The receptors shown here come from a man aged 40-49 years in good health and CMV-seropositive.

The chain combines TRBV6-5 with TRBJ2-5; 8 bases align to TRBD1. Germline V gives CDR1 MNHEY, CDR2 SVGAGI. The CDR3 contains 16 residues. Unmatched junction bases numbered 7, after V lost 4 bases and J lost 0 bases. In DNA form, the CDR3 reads TGTGCCAGCAGTTTCCGGACAGGGCAGTACCAAGAGACCCAGTACTTC. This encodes CASSFRTGQYQETQYF.

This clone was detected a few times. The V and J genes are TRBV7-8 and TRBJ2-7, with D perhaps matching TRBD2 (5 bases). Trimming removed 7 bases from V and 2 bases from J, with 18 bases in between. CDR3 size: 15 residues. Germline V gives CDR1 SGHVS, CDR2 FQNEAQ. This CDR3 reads CASTPGSSATYEQYF. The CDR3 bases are TGTGCCAGCACCCCAGGTAGTAGCGCAACCTACGAGCAGTACTTC.

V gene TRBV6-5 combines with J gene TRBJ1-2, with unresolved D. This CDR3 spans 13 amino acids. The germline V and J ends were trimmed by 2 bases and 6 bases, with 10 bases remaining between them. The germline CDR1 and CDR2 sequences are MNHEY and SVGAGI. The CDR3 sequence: CASSYDYPNGYTF. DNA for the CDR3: TGTGCCAGCAGTTACGACTATCCTAATGGCTACACCTTC.

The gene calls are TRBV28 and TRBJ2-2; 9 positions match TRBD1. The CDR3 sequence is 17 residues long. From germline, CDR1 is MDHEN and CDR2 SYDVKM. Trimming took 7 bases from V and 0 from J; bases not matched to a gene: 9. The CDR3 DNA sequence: TGTGCCAGCAACTTGGGGACAGGGAGCGCGAACACCGGGGAGCTGTTTTTT. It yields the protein CASNLGTGSANTGELFF.

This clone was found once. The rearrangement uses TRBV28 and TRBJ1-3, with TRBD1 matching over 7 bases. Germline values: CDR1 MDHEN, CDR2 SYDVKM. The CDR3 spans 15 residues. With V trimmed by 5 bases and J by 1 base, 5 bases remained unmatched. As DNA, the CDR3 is TGTGCCAGCAGTATTACAGGGGTTTCTGGAAACACCATATATTTT. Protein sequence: CASSITGVSGNTIYF. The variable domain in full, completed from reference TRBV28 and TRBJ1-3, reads DVKVTQSSRYLVKRTGEKVFLECVQDMDHENMFWYRQDPGLGLRLIYFSYDVKMKEKGDIPEGYSVSREKKERFSLILESASTNQTSMYLCASSITGVSGNTIYFGEGSWLTVV.

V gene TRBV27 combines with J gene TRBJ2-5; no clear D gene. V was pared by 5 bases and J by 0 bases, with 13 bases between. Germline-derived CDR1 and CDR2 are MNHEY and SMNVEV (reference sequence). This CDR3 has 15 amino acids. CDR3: CASSPTSPYQETQYF. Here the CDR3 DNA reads TGTGCCAGCAGTCCTACGTCGCCCTACCAAGAGACCCAGTACTTC.

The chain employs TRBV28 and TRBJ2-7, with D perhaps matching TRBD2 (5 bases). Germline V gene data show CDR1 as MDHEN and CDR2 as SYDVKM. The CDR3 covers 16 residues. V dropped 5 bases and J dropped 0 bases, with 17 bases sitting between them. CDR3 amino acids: CASSPAPGKGSYEQYF. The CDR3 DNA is TGTGCCAGCAGTCCAGCCCCCGGGAAAGGCTCCTACGAGCAGTACTTC.

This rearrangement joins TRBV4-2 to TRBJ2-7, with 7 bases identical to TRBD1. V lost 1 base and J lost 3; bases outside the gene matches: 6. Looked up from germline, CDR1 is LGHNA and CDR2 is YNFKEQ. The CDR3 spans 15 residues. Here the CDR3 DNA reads TGTGCCAGCAGCCAAGGGACAGGAGAAGGCTACGAGCAGTACTTC. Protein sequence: CASSQGTGEGYEQYF.

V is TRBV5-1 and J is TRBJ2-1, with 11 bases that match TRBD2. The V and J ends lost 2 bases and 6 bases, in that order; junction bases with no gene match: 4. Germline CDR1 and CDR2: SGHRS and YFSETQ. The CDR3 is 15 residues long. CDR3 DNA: TGCGCCAGCAGCTTTGGTAGCGGGGGGGCCAATGAGCAGTTCTTC. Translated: CASSFGSGGANEQFF.

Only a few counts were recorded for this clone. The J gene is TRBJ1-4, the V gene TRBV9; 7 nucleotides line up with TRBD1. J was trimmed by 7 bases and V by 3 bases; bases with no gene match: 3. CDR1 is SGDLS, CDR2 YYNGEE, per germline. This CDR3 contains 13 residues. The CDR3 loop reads CASSGTGAEKLFF. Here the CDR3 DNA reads TGTGCCAGCAGCGGGACAGGAGCTGAAAAACTGTTTTTT.

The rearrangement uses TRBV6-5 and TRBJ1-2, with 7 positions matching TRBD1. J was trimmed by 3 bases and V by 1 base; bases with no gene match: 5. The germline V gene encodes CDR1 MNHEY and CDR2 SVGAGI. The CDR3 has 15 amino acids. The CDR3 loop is CASSYYGTVDYGYTF. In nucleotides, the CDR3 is TGTGCCAGCAGTTACTACGGGACAGTAGACTATGGCTACACCTTC.

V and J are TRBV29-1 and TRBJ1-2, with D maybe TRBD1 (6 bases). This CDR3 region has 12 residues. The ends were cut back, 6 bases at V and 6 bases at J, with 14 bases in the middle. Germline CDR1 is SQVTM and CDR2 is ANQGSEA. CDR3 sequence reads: CSVYRERDGYTF. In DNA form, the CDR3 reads TGCAGCGTATACAGGGAAAGGGATGGCTACACCTTC.

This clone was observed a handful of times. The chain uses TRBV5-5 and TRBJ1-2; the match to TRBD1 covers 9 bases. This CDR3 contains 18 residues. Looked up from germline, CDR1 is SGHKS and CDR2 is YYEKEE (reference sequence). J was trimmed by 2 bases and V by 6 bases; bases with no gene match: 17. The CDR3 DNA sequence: TGTGCCAGCACCGTCTCCGGGACAGGGTTTATCGCCAACTATGGCTACACCTTC. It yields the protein CASTVSGTGFIANYGYTF.

The CDR3 nucleotides read TGTGCCAGCAGCAAATTCCCTGGTTGGGGCGATATGAACTATGGCTACACCTTC. Translating gives CASSKFPGWGDMNYGYTF. The chain joins TRBV21-1 to TRBJ1-2; no DNA check was done on the table's D call, TRBD1. TRBV21-1 represents a pseudogene. The CDR3 is 18 residues long.

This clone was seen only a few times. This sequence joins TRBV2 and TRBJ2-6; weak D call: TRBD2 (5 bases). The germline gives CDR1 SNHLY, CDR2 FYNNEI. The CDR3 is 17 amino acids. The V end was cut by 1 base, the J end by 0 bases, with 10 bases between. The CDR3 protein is CASSEVGLLSGANVLTF. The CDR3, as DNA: TGTGCCAGCAGTGAAGTTGGACTGCTCTCTGGGGCCAACGTCCTGACTTTC.

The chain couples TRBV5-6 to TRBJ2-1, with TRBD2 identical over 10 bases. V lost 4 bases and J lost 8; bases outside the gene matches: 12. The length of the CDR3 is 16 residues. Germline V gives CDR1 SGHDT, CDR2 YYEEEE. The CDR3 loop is CASSRGAGGPWDEQFF. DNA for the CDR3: TGTGCCAGCAGCCGCGGAGCGGGGGGGCCTTGGGATGAGCAGTTCTTC.

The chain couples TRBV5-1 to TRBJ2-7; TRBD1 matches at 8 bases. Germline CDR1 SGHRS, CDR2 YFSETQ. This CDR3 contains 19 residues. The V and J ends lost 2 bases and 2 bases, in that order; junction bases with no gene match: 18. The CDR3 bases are TGCGCCAGCAGCTTTTCCTCAACTGGACAGGGCAGGGGCGCCTACGAGCAGTACTTC. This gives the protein CASSFSSTGQGRGAYEQYF.

In nucleotides, the CDR3 is TGCGCCAGCAGCTCCCGCTCGCGGGGGGGCCGGGAGACCCAGTACTTC. The encoded protein is CASSSRSRGGRETQYF. The chain recombines TRBV5-1 with TRBJ2-5; 9 positions agree with TRBD2. This CDR3 contains 16 residues. Per the germline V gene, CDR1 is SGHRS and CDR2 is YFSETQ. Unmatched junction bases numbered 11, after V lost 3 bases and J lost 5 bases.

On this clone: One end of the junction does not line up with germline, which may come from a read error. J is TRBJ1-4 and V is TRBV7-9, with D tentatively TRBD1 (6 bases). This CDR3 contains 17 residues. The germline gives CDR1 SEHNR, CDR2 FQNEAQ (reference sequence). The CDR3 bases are TGTTCCAGCAGCTTAAAAGGATCGGACAGCCGAAATGAAAAACTGTTTTTT. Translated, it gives CSSSLKGSDSRNEKLFF.